These 15 T cell receptor beta chains came from one sample sequenced in a study of blood T cell repertoires in COVID-19. This table comes from immunoSEQ multiplex PCR, and its TCRdb copy is limited to in-frame clones, with some not included. The sample carries around 200,000 clones, about 80% recorded once. Material: peripheral blood. These TCRs come from a woman aged 40 to 55 with active or convalescent COVID-19.

The chain uses TRBV5-1 and TRBJ1-2; 8 nucleotides line up with TRBD1. There are 15 residues in the CDR3. J was trimmed by 6 bases and V by 2 bases; bases with no gene match: 9. Germline V gene lookup returns CDR1 SGHRS and CDR2 YFSETQ. CDR3 in DNA: TGCGCCAGCAGCTTAGGTCAGGGGGCTCTCCATGGCTACACCTTC. Translating it yields CASSLGQGALHGYTF.

CDR3 sequence: CASSLQGAMGYGYTF. As DNA, the CDR3 is TGTGCCAGCAGCTTACAGGGGGCAATGGGCTATGGCTACACCTTC. The chain employs TRBV7-2 and TRBJ1-2; 8 bases fit TRBD1. The ends lost 2 bases at V and 4 bases at J; junction bases unmatched: 6. Germline V gene sequence: CDR1 SGHTA, CDR2 FQGNSA. The CDR3 covers 15 residues.

The V and J genes are TRBV7-2 and TRBJ1-1; D gene uncertain. The V gene lost 1 base and the J gene lost 7 bases, with 13 bases spanning the gap. The germline V gene encodes CDR1 SGHTA and CDR2 FQGNSA. The CDR3 contains 14 residues. Here the CDR3 reads CASSLVWQVNEAFF. The CDR3 bases are TGTGCCAGCAGCTTAGTTTGGCAGGTCAATGAAGCTTTCTTT.

The chain recombines TRBV11-2 with TRBJ2-7; a weak D match, TRBD2 (7 bases). The germline V and J ends were trimmed by 3 bases and 9 bases, with 12 bases remaining between them. Germline V gives CDR1 SGHAT, CDR2 FQNNGV. The CDR3 consists of 12 residues. CDR3 sequence reads: CASSLGGRGQYF. Here the CDR3 DNA reads TGTGCCAGCAGCTTGGGGGGGCGCGGGCAGTACTTC.

The rearrangement joins TRBV4-1 to TRBJ1-1; D is perhaps TRBD1 (6 bases). The CDR3 has 15 residues. The germline V gene has CDR1 MGHRA and CDR2 YSYEKL. Trimming cost V 1 base and J 1 base, with 10 bases left between them. The CDR3 DNA reads TGCGCCAGCAGCCAAGGAGACAGGTCGAACACTGAAGCTTTCTTT. Translation: CASSQGDRSNTEAFF.

Here the CDR3 reads CASSELGDRARMSNQPQHF. CDR3 nucleotide sequence: TGTGCCAGCAGCGAACTAGGGGACAGGGCGCGGATGAGCAATCAGCCCCAGCATTTT. The chain has TRBV21-1 and TRBJ1-5; TRBD1 is taken as the D call from the table, unchecked against the DNA. TRBV21-1 is marked as a pseudogene. The CDR3 spans 19 residues.

The rearrangement joins TRBV29-1 to TRBJ2-4; D is perhaps TRBD2 (6 bases). Trimming stripped 4 bases from V and 1 base from J, with 20 bases between. Germline V gene data show CDR1 as SQVTM and CDR2 as ANQGSEA. The CDR3 length is 17 residues. CDR3 nucleotides: TGCAGCGTTGGACGACCACCCGGGGAGGTTGCCAAAAACATTCAGTACTTC. This codes for CSVGRPPGEVAKNIQYF.

This chain uses TRBV28 with TRBJ1-2, with unresolved D. Looked up from germline, CDR1 is MDHEN and CDR2 is SYDVKM. This CDR3 has 19 residues. V lost 3 bases and J lost 6, with 29 bases in between. The CDR3 nucleotides read TGTGCCAGCAGTTTTATCGCACCCGGGAGGACGCACGAGGCGGATGGCTACACCTTC. This codes for CASSFIAPGRTHEADGYTF.

CDR3 sequence reads: CATSDSAGGAYNEQFF. CDR3 DNA sequence: TGTGCCACCAGTGATTCCGCGGGAGGGGCGTACAATGAGCAGTTCTTC. This chain uses TRBV24-1 with TRBJ2-1, with TRBD2 matching 9 bases. Germline CDR1 reads KGHDR; CDR2 reads SFDVKD. V was clipped by 2 bases and J by 4 bases; unmatched bases: 5. The CDR3 loop spans 16 amino acids.

The chain employs TRBV4-1 and TRBJ1-2; 7 bases agree with TRBD1. The CDR3 spans 16 residues. Germline CDR1 reads MGHRA; CDR2 reads YSYEKL. Trimming at V came to 1 base and at J to 4 bases, leaving 9 bases not matched to a gene. CDR3 nucleotides: TGCGCCAGCAGCCAAGCGCCGAATCAGGGGGGCTATGGCTACACCTTC. Protein sequence: CASSQAPNQGGYGYTF.

This chain joins TRBV6-6 and TRBJ1-5; D is possibly TRBD1 (5 bases). The V end was cut by 6 bases, the J end by 3 bases, with 18 bases between. This CDR3 is built from 16 residues. From germline, CDR1 is MNHNY and CDR2 SVGAGI (reference sequence). CDR3 in DNA: TGTGCCAGCAGCCCCGACAGTAAACTACACAATCAGCCCCAGCATTTT. Protein product: CASSPDSKLHNQPQHF.

V gene TRBV5-1 combines with J gene TRBJ2-7; a possible D gene is TRBD1 (5 bases). This CDR3 region has 13 residues. Trimming cost V 0 bases and J 2 bases, with 6 bases left between them. Germline CDR1 SGHRS, CDR2 YFSETQ. The chain's CDR3 is CASSLGGTYEQYF. CDR3 coding DNA: TGCGCCAGCAGCTTGGGGGGCACCTACGAGCAGTACTTC.

V gene TRBV6-2 or TRBV6-3 combines with J gene TRBJ2-1; D might be TRBD2 (6 bases). The CDR3 consists of 14 residues. V was trimmed by 6 bases and J by 8 bases, leaving 17 bases between them. Germline values: CDR1 MNHEY, CDR2 SVGEGT. CDR3 sequence reads: CASSRTRGGDEQFF. The CDR3 DNA sequence: TGTGCCAGCAGCCGTACTCGTGGAGGGGATGAGCAGTTCTTC.

The chain couples TRBV2 to TRBJ2-2, with a tentative D call TRBD2 (6 bases). CDR3 length: 15 residues. Germline CDR1 is SNHLY and CDR2 is FYNNEI. V lost 2 bases and J lost 4, with 11 bases in between. CDR3 sequence: CASSEHGGATGELFF. For the CDR3, the DNA is TGTGCCAGCAGTGAACATGGAGGGGCCACCGGGGAGCTGTTTTTT.

The chain recombines TRBV12-3 or TRBV12-4 with TRBJ1-5; perhaps TRBD1 as D (5 bases). The germline V and J ends were trimmed by 6 bases and 4 bases, with 10 bases remaining between them. This CDR3 spans 13 amino acids. The CDR3 nucleotides read TGTGCCAGCAGCAAGACAGTTAATCAGCCCCAGCATTTT. It translates to CASSKTVNQPQHF.